This T cell receptor beta chain comes out of a study of CD8 T cells in ankylosing spondylitis. Notes on the study in general: There was a TCR beta motif, made of several highly homologous variants, that appeared characteristic of ankylosing spondylitis blood.

For this clonotype: Antigen: not known.

The V segment lost 5 bases and the J segment 6 bases; nucleotides outside the gene matches: 9. CDR1 SGHVS and CDR2 FNYEAQ come from the germline V gene. The CDR3 covers 14 residues. TCRdb fed the 5' RACE reads into MiXCR, producing one record per CDR3 protein. The data contain roughly 150,000 distinct CDR3 sequences, roughly 34% of them singletons. The V call is TRBV7-6, the J call TRBJ1-1, with TRBD1 identical over 7 bases. The sample consisted of synovial fluid, either unsorted or a sorted T cell fraction (not recorded which). The TCR originated in a male donor with ankylosing spondylitis. CDR3 in amino acids: CASSPRQGAPEAFF. The CDR3 region has the DNA TGTGCCAGCAGCCCTCGACAGGGAGCGCCTGAAGCTTTCTTT. Full variable domain (missing parts from reference TRBV7-6 and TRBJ1-1): GAGVSQSPRYKVTKRGQDVALRCDPISGHVSLYWYRQALGQGPEFLTYFNYEAQQDKSGLPNDRFSAERPEGSISTLTIQRTEQRDSAMYRCASSPRQGAPEAFFGQGTRLTVV.